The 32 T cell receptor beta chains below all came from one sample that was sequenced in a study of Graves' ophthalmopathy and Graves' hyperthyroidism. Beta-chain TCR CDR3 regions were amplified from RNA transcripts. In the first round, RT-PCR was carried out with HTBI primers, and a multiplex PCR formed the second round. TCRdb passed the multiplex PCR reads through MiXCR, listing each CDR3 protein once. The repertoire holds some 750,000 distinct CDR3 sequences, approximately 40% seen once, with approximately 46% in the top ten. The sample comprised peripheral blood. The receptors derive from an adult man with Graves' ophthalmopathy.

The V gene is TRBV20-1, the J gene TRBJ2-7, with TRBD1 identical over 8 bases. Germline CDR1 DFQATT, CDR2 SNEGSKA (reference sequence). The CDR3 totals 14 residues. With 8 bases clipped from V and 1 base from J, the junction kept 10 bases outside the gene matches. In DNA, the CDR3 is TGCAGTACCATTCCCGGGACAGGATCCTACGAGCAGTACTTC. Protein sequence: CSTIPGTGSYEQYF.

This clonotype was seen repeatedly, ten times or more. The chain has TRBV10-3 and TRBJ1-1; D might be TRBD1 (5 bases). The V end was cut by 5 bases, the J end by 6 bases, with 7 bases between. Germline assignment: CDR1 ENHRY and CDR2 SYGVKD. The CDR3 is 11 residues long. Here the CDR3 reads CAISRGAEAFF. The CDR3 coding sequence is TGTGCCATCAGTCGGGGGGCTGAAGCTTTCTTT.

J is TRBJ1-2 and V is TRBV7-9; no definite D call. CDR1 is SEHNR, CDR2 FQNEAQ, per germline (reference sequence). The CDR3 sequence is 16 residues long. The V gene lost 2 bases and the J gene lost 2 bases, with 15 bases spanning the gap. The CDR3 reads CASSLIAGELNYGYTF. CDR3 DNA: TGTGCCAGCAGCTTAATAGCCGGGGAGCTCAACTATGGCTACACCTTC.

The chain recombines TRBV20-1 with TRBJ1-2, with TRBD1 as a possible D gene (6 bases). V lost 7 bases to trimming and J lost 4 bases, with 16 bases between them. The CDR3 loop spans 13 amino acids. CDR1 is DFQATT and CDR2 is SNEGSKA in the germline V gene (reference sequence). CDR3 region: CSGREDSLYGYTF. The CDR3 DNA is TGCAGTGGGAGAGAGGACAGCCTCTATGGCTACACCTTC.

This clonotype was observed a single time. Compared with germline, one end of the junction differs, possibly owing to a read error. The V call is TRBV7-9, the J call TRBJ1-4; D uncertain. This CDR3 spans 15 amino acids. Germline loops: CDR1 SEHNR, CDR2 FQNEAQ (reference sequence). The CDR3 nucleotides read TGTGCCAACAGCCCGGGCCCCGCAACTAATGAAAAACTGTTTTTT. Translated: CANSPGPATNEKLFF.

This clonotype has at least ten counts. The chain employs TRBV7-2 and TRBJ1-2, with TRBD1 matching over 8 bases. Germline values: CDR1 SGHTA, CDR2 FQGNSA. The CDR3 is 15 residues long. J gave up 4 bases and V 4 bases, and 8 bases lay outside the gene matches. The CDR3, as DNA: TGTGCCAGCAGCTATGCACAGGGGGGACCCTATGGCTACACCTTC. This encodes CASSYAQGGPYGYTF. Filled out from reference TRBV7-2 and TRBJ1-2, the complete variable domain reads GAGVSQSPSNKVTEKGKDVELRCDPISGHTALYWYRQSLGQGLEFLIYFQGNSAPDKSGLPSDRFSAERTGGSVSTLTIQRTQQEDSAVYLCASSYAQGGPYGYTFGSGTRLTVV.

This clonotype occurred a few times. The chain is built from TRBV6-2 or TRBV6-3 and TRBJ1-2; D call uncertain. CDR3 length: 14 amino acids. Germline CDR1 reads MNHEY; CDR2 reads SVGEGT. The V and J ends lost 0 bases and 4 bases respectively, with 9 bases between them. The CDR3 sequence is CASSYSSASYGYTF. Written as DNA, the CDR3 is TGTGCCAGCAGTTACTCTTCAGCCTCCTATGGCTACACCTTC.

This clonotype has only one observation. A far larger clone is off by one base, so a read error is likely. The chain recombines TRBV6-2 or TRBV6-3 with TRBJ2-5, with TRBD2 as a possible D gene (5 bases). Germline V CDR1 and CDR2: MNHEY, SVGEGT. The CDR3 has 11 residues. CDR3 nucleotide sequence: TGTGCCAGCAGTTACGGGGAGACCCAGGACTTC. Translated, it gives CASSYGETQDF.

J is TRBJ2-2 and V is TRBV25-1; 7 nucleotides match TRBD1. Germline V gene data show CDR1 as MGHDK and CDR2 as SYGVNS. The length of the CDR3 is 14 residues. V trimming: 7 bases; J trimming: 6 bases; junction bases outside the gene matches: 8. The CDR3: CASILSGGSGELFF. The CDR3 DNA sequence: TGTGCCAGCATTTTGTCAGGGGGATCCGGGGAGCTGTTTTTT. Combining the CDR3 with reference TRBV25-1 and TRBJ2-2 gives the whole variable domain EADIYQTPRYLVIGTGKKITLECSQTMGHDKMYWYQQDPGMELHLIHYSYGVNSTEKGDLSSESTVSRIRTEHFPLTLESARPSHTSQYLCASILSGGSGELFFGEGSRLTVL.

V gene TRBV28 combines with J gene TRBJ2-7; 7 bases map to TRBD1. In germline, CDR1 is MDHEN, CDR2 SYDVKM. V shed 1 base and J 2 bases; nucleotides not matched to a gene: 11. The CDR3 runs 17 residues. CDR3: CASSLLGVGTEPYEQYF. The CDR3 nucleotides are TGTGCCAGCAGTTTATTGGGCGTAGGGACAGAGCCCTACGAGCAGTACTTC.

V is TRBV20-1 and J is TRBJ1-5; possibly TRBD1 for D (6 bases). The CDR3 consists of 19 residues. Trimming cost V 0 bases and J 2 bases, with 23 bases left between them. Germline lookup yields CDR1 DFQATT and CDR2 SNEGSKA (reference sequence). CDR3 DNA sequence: TGCAGTGCTAGAGATTGGGGGGGCTACCAGGGGCGAGGCAATCAGCCCCAGCATTTT. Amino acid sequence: CSARDWGGYQGRGNQPQHF.

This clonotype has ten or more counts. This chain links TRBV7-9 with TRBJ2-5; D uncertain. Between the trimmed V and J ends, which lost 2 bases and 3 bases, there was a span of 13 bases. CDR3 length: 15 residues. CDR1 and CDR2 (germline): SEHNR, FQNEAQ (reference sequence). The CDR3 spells CASSLRRSQKETQYF. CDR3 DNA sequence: TGTGCCAGCAGCTTACGTAGGTCCCAGAAAGAGACCCAGTACTTC.

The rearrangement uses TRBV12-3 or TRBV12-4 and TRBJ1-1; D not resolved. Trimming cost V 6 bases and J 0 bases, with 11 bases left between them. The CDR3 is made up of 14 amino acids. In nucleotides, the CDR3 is TGTGCCAGCAGAATAGGGAATCTGAACACTGAAGCTTTCTTT. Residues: CASRIGNLNTEAFF.

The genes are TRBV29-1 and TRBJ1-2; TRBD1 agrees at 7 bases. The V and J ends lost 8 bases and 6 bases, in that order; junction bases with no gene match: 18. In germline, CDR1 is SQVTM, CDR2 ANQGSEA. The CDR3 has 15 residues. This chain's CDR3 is CSQTGGRGPKDGYTF. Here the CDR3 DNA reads TGCAGCCAAACCGGAGGGAGGGGGCCTAAGGATGGCTACACCTTC.

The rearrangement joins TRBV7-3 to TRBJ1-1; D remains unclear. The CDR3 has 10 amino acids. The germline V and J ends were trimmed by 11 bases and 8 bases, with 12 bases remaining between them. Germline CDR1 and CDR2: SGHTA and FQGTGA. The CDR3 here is CAWELREAFF. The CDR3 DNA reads TGTGCCTGGGAGCTAAGGGAAGCTTTCTTT.

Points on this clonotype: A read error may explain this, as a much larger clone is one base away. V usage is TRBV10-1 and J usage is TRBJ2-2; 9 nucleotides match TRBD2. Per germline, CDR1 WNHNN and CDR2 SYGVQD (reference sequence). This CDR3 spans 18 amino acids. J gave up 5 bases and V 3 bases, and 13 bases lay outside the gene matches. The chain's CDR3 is CASSERLLSGRRTGELFF. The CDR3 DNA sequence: TGCGCCAGCAGTGAACGTCTATTAAGCGGGAGGCGGACCGGGGAGCTGTTTTTT.

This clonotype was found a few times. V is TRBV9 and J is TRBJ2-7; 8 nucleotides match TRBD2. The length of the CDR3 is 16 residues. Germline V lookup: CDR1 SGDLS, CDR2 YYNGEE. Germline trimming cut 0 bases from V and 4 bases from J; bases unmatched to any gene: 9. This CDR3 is CASSVGLAGRGYEQYF. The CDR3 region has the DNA TGTGCCAGCAGCGTAGGCCTAGCGGGCCGTGGGTACGAGCAGTACTTC.

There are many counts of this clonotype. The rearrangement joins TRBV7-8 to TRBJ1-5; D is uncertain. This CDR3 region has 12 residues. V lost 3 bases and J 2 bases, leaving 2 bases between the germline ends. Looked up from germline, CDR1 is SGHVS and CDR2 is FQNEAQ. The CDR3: CASSFGNQPQHF. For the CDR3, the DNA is TGTGCCAGCAGCTTTGGCAATCAGCCCCAGCATTTT.

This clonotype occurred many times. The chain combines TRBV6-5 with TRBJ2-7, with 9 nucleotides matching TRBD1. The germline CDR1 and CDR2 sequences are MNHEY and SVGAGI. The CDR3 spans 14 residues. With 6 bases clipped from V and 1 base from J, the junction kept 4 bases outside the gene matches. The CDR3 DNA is TGTGCCAGCAGCCGCGGGACAGGGTCCTACGAGCAGTACTTC. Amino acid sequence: CASSRGTGSYEQYF.

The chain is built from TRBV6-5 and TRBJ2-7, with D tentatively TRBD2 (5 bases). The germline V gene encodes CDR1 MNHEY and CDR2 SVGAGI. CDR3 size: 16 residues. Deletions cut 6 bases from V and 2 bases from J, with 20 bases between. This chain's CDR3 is CASSLTGRAGAYEQYF. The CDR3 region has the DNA TGTGCCAGCAGCCTTACGGGTAGGGCGGGCGCCTACGAGCAGTACTTC.

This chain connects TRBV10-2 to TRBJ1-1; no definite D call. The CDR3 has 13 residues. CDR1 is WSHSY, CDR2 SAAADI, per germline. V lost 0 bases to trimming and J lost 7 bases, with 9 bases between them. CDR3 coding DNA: TGCGCCAGCAGTGAGTCGGCAGACTTTGAAGCTTTCTTT. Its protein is CASSESADFEAFF.

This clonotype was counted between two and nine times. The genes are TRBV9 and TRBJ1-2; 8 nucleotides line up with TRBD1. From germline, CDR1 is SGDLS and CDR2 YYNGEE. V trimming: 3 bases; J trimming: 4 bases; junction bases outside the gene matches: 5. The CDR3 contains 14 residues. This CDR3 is CASSDGTGPYGYTF. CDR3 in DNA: TGTGCCAGCAGCGACGGGACAGGACCCTATGGCTACACCTTC. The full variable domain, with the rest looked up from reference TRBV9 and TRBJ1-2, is DSGVTQTPKHLITATGQRVTLRCSPRSGDLSVYWYQQSLDQGLQFLIQYYNGEERAKGNILERFSAQQFPDLHSELNLSSLELGDSALYFCASSDGTGPYGYTFGSGTRLTVV.

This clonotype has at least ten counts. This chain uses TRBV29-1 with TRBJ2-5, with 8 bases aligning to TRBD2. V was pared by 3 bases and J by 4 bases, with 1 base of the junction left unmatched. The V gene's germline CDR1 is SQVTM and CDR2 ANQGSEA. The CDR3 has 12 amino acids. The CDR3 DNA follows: TGCAGCGTTGACCGGGGGGGAGAGACCCAGTACTTC. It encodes CSVDRGGETQYF.

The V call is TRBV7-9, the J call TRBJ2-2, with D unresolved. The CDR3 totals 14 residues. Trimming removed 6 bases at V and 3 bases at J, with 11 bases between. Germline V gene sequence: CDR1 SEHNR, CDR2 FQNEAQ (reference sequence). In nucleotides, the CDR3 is TGTGCCAGCAGGATTCAGAGGTACACCGGGGAGCTGTTTTTT. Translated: CASRIQRYTGELFF. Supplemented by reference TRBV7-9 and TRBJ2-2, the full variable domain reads DTGVSQNPRHKITKRGQNVTFRCDPISEHNRLYWYRQTLGQGPEFLTYFQNEAQLEKSRLLSDRFSAERPKGSFSTLEIQRTEQGDSAMYLCASRIQRYTGELFFGEGSRLTVL.

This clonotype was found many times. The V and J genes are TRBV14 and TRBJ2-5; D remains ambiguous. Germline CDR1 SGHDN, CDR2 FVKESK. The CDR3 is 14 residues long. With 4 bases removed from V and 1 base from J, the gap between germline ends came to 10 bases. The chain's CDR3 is CASSPRLSQETQYF. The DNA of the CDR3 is TGTGCCAGCAGCCCCCGTTTGAGCCAAGAGACCCAGTACTTC.

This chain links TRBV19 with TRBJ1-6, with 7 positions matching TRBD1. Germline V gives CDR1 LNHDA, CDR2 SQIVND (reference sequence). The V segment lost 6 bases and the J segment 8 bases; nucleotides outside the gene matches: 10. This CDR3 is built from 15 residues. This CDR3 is CASRRAGQKYSPLHF. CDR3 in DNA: TGTGCCAGTAGAAGGGCGGGACAGAAATATTCACCCCTCCACTTT.

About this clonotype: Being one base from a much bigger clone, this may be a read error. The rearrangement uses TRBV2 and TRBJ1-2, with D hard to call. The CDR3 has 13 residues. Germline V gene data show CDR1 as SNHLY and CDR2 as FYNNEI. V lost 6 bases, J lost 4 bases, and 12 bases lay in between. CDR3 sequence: CASSLLTSYGYTF. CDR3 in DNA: TGTGCCAGCAGCTTACTGACAAGCTATGGCTACACCTTC.

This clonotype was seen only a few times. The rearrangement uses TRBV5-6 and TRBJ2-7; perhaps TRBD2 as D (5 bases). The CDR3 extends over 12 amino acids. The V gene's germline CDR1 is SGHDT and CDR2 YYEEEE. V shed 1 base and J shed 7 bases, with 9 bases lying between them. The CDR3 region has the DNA TGTGCCAGCAGCTTGACTACGGGGGAGCAGTACTTC. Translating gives CASSLTTGEQYF.

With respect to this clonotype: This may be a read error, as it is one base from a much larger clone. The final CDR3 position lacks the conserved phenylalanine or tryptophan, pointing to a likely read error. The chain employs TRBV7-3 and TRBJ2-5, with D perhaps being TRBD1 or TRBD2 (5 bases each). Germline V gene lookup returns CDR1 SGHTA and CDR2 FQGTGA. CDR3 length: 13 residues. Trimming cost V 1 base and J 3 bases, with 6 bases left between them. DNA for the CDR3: TGTGCCAGCAGCTTAATGGGGGAAGAGACCCAGTACCTC. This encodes CASSLMGEETQYL.

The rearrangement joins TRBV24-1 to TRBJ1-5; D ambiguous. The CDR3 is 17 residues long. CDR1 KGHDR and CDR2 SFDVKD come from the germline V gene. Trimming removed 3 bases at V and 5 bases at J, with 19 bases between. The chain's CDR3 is CATSDPRLNTGDQPQHF. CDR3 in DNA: TGTGCCACCAGTGATCCACGTCTGAACACCGGGGATCAGCCCCAGCATTTT.

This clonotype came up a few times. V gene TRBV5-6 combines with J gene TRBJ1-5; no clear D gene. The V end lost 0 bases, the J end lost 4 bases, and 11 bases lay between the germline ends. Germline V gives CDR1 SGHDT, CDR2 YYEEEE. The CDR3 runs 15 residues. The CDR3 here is CASSLGRSANQPQHF. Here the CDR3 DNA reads TGTGCCAGCAGCTTGGGTAGATCGGCTAATCAGCCCCAGCATTTT.

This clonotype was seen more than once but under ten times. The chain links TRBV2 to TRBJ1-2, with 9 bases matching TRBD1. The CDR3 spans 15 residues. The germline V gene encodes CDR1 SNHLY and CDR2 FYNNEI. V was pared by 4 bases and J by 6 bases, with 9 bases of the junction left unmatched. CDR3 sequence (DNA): TGTGCCAGCAGTGCTTCCTTACAGGGGGCGGATGGCTACACCTTC. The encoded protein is CASSASLQGADGYTF.